Sequencing of this TCR delta chain was carried out in a study of γδ T cells in repeated Plasmodium falciparum infection. General study results and limits: Vgamma9/Vdelta2+ repertoires stayed stably polyclonal over time and infection. Vdelta2-negative gammadelta repertoires, largely Vdelta1+, seemingly showed infection-driven waves of new clonal selection.

This clone was observed a handful of times. Its target is unknown. TCRdb's protein for this DNA is that of a much larger clone and differs from the translation at residue 3, likely a read error; the protein shown is the DNA translation. Flow sorting of PBMC yielded separate Vgamma9/Vdelta2+ and Vdelta2-negative gammadelta T cell populations for bulk repertoire analysis. CDR3 length equals 19 residues. J lost 0 bases, V lost 10 bases, and 22 bases had no gene match. Germline V gene lookup returns CDR1 TSWWSYY and CDR2 QGS. TCRdb re-called the multiplex PCR reads through CATT. Of tens of thousands of delta-chain clones listed, 0.8% to 1% are singletons.

The receptor was isolated from a pool of human donors (malaria-infected and uninfected, not separated). The sequencing input was gamma-delta T cells from blood. V and J are TRDV1 and TRDJ1; 8 bases fit TRDD2. The CDR3 DNA reads as TGTGCTCCTTCCTACCGGGATGGTAGAGGGTTACAGTACACCGATAAACTCATCTTT. This encodes CAPSYRDGRGLQYTDKLIF.